These T cell receptor beta chains were read from a single sample in a study of blood T cell repertoires in COVID-19. TCRdb's copy holds only in-frame clones and misses some; the assay was immunoSEQ multiplex PCR. The table includes roughly 220,000 clones, 84% detected once. The sequenced material came from peripheral blood. These receptors all stem from a man aged 25-45 years with active or convalescent COVID-19. The CDR3 runs from the conserved cysteine through the conserved F or W. Fields, in order: clone size, J gene, V gene, D gene, CDR3 DNA, CDR3 protein. A D gene is named only where the DNA matches it firmly. Size values are once, few and many counts, or a class for expanded clones, and some rows have none.

NA TRBJ1-1 TRBV18 NA TGTGCCAGCTCACCATTTAGTGGGAGTAGGAACACTGAAGCTTTCTTT CASSPFSGSRNTEAFF
NA TRBJ1-4 TRBV19 TRBD1 TGTGCCAGTAGTGCCTCCGGGACAGGGGATGAAAAACTGTTTTTT CASSASGTGDEKLFF
NA TRBJ2-1 TRBV5-1 TRBD2 TGCGCCAGCAGCTTGACTGCGGGAGGGCCCGAGAATGAGCAGTTCTTC CASSLTAGGPENEQFF
NA TRBJ2-2 TRBV29-1 TRBD2 TGCAGCGTTGAGAGGACTAGCCCGAACACCGGGGAGCTGTTTTTT CSVERTSPNTGELFF
few TRBJ1-4 TRBV6-5 NA TGTGCCAGCACCCGGGGAGTGGATGAAAAACTGTTTTTT CASTRGVDEKLFF
NA TRBJ2-3 TRBV5-6 NA TGTGCCAGCAGCCAGGGGATAGGAAGCACAGATACGCAGTATTTT CASSQGIGSTDTQYF
NA TRBJ2-2 TRBV6-1 NA TGTGCCAGCACCTCAGGGTCCGGGGAGCTGTTTTTT CASTSGSGELFF
NA TRBJ1-2 TRBV24-1 NA TGTGCCACCAGTGATGGCCGACAGGTTGGTGGCTACACCTTC CATSDGRQVGGYTF
once TRBJ2-1 TRBV3-1/TRBV3-2 NA TGTGCCAGCAGCCAAGTACTAGGGTACAATGAGCAGTTCTTC CASSQVLGYNEQFF
NA TRBJ1-4 TRBV27 NA TGTGCCAGCAAACCTCCAACAGGGCCGTTTAATGAAAAACTGTTTTTT CASKPPTGPFNEKLFF
NA TRBJ2-6 TRBV6-1 NA TGTGCCAGCAGTGAATGGGGGGGCACTCCCTCTGGGGCCAACGTCCTGACTTTC CASSEWGGTPSGANVLTF
NA TRBJ2-7 TRBV7-2 NA TGTGCCAGCGCTCTCGGGATTTTATCCTACGAGCAGTACTTC CASALGILSYEQYF
NA TRBJ2-7 TRBV7-2 NA TGTGCCAGCAGCGTATCTAGAGTCTACGAGCAGTACTTC CASSVSRVYEQYF
NA TRBJ2-7 TRBV28 TRBD1 TGTGCCAGCAGAATTGACGGACAGGGCCTCTCCTACGAGCAGTACTTC CASRIDGQGLSYEQYF
NA TRBJ2-7 TRBV19 NA TGTGCCAGTAGTAGTCACAGGACCCCCTACGAGCAGTACTTC CASSSHRTPYEQYF
NA TRBJ2-1 TRBV5-1 TRBD1 TGCGCCAGTTGTTGGACAGGGGCGGGAGTTCAGAATGAGCAGTTCTTC CASCWTGAGVQNEQFF
NA TRBJ2-7 TRBV9 NA TGTGCCAGCAGCAAGTCGGGAGCGCCCGGTGACTTTTACGAGCAGTACTTC CASSKSGAPGDFYEQYF
NA TRBJ2-1 TRBV10-3 NA TGTGCCATCAGTGCCTCGGGCAATGAGCAGTTCTTC CAISASGNEQFF
NA TRBJ1-2 TRBV5-1 NA TGCGCCAGCAGCTTGGCGCCGGTCAAGATCTCTGACTACACCTTC CASSLAPVKISDYTF
NA TRBJ1-2 TRBV19 NA TGTGCCACCCTGGGATTGGACAGAAACTATGGCTACACCTTC CATLGLDRNYGYTF
once TRBJ1-1 TRBV19 NA TGTGCCAGTAGCCTTAGGGGTTCGTACACTGAAGCTTTCTTT CASSLRGSYTEAFF
NA TRBJ2-7 TRBV28 TRBD1 TGTGCCAGCAGTCCCCGGACAGGGGCCTACGAGCAGTACTTC CASSPRTGAYEQYF
NA TRBJ2-3 TRBV27 NA TGTGCCAGCAGTGGTTCTAGGTCTAGCACAGATACGCAGTATTTT CASSGSRSSTDTQYF
NA TRBJ1-4 TRBV5-4 TRBD1 TGTGCCAGCAGCGGGCCGGGACAGGGTTACGAAAAACTGTTTTTT CASSGPGQGYEKLFF
NA TRBJ1-6 TRBV10-3 NA TGTGCCATCAGTTCAGGAAATAATTCACCCCTCCACTTT CAISSGNNSPLHF
NA TRBJ2-2 TRBV28 TRBD1 TGTGCCAGCACCCTTTCCCCCGGACAGGTAGACACCGGGGAGCTGTTTTTT CASTLSPGQVDTGELFF
NA TRBJ1-4 TRBV6-2/TRBV6-3 TRBD1 TGTGCCAGCAGCCCTATGGACAGGGTTACCACTAATGAAAAACTGTTTTTT CASSPMDRVTTNEKLFF
NA TRBJ1-5 TRBV19 TRBD1 TGTGCCAGTAGTACCGACAGGGGGTACAATCAGCCCCAGCATTTT CASSTDRGYNQPQHF
NA TRBJ2-7 TRBV11-2 TRBD2 TGTGCCAGCAGCCCTTCGAGCGGGGGGACGCCCTACGAGCAGTACTTC CASSPSSGGTPYEQYF
once TRBJ1-4 TRBV28 TRBD1 TGTGCCAGCAGTCGTCCGGGACAGATTAATGAAAAACTGTTTTTT CASSRPGQINEKLFF
few TRBJ2-2 TRBV29-1 TRBD1 TGCAGCGGGGGACAGGCGTACACCGGGGAGCTGTTTTTT CSGGQAYTGELFF
NA TRBJ2-1 TRBV12-5 TRBD1 TGTGCTAGTGGTTTGGACAGGGGGTCGGGCTACAATGAGCAGTTCTTC CASGLDRGSGYNEQFF
NA TRBJ2-5 TRBV6-5 NA TGTGCCAGCAGTTACGGCGCGGGGCGTGAGACCCAGTACTTC CASSYGAGRETQYF
NA TRBJ1-2 TRBV19 NA TGTGCCAGTAGAGGGGCCCCAATTGGCTACACCTTC CASRGAPIGYTF
NA TRBJ2-4 TRBV3-1/TRBV3-2 NA TGTGCCAGCAGCCAAAAAGGGGGTTGGGGAGCCAAAAACATTCAGTACTTC CASSQKGGWGAKNIQYF
NA TRBJ1-2 TRBV30 NA TGTGCCTGGAGTCACATGGCTAACTATGGCTACACCTTC CAWSHMANYGYTF
NA TRBJ2-1 TRBV30 TRBD2 TGTGCCTGGAGTGTAAGGTGGGAGGGTCCCCTCTACAATGAGCAGTTCTTC CAWSVRWEGPLYNEQFF
NA TRBJ2-5 TRBV19 NA TGTGCCAGTAGGGGCGGGGAAGAGACCCAGTACTTC CASRGGEETQYF
NA TRBJ1-2 TRBV7-2 NA TGTGCCAGCAGCTTAGAGGGGGGGTATGGCTACACCTTC CASSLEGGYGYTF
NA TRBJ2-2 TRBV19 TRBD1 TGTGCCAGTAGTGCGCCGGACAGGGTGGCCGGGGAGCTGTTTTTT CASSAPDRVAGELFF
NA TRBJ2-2 TRBV3-1/TRBV3-2 TRBD2 TGTGCCAGCAGCCCCTCCAGAGAAGCGGGAGGGCCGGGCGGGGAGCTGTTTTTT CASSPSREAGGPGGELFF
once TRBJ1-4 TRBV27 TRBD1 TGTGCCAGCAGTTTCAGGGGGCGACAGATTAATGAAAAACTGTTTTTT CASSFRGRQINEKLFF
NA TRBJ2-3 TRBV3-1/TRBV3-2 NA TGTGCCAGCAGCCGCCAAAAGGGGGGGCGGAATACGCAGTATTTT CASSRQKGGRNTQYF